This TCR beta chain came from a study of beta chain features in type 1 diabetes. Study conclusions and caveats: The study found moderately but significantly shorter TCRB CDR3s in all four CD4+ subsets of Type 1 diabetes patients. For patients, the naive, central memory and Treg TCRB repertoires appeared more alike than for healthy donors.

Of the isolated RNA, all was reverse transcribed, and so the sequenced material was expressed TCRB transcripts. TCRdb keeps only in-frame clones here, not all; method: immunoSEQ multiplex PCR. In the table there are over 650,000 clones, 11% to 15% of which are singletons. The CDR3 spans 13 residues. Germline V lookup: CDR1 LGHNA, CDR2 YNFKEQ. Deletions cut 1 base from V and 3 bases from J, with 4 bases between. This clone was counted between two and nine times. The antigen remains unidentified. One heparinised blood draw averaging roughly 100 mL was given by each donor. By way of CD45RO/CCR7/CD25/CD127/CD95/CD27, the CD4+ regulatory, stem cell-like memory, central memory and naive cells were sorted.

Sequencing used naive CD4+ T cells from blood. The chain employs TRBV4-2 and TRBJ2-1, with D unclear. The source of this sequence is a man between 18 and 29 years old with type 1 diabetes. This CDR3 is CASSQVFYNEQFF. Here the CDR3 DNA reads TGTGCCAGCAGCCAAGTATTCTACAATGAGCAGTTCTTC.